Shown below are 10 T cell receptor beta chains from a single sample sequenced in a study of shared clonotypes between healthy human individuals. Repertoires were generated with immunoSEQ multiplex PCR, while TCRdb's copy carries only in-frame clones and drops some. The data hold a few million clones, with approximately 93% observed a single time. Sample: naive CD4+ T cells from PBMCs. Subset of the sample: CD45RA+ positively selected. The receptor set was obtained from a man aged 18 to 35 in good health. Some clones in this sample may be carry-over from other donors' samples.

The chain employs TRBV5-4 and TRBJ2-5; possibly TRBD2 for D (5 bases). CDR1 is SGHNT and CDR2 is YYREEE in the germline V gene (reference sequence). CDR3 length: 16 amino acids. V lost 4 bases to trimming and J lost 0 bases, with 16 bases between them. CDR3 amino acids: CASSPEGLAYQETQYF. The CDR3, as DNA: TGTGCCAGCAGCCCCGAGGGTCTAGCTTACCAAGAGACCCAGTACTTC.

Details on this clone: Other DNA sequences within the sample encode an identical CDR3. V and J are TRBV30 and TRBJ1-2; 9 bases agree with TRBD1. Germline trimming cut 0 bases from V and 5 bases from J; bases unmatched to any gene: 1. Per the germline V gene, CDR1 is GTSNPN and CDR2 is SVGIG (reference sequence). This CDR3 is 13 amino acids long. CDR3 in amino acids: CAWSVQGAYGYTF. The CDR3 DNA follows: TGTGCCTGGAGTGTACAGGGGGCATATGGCTACACCTTC.

The chain is built from TRBV5-4 and TRBJ1-2, with D tentatively TRBD1 (6 bases). V was clipped by 4 bases and J by 1 base, with 14 bases between them. The CDR3 contains 15 residues. CDR1 and CDR2 from the germline V gene are SGHNT and YYREEE (reference sequence). In DNA form, the CDR3 reads TGTGCCAGCAGCCAGTACAGGGCCGGTAACTATGGCTACACCTTC. It translates to CASSQYRAGNYGYTF.

In the case of this clone: Within the sample, other DNA sequences also encode this same CDR3. The rearrangement links TRBV7-9 to TRBJ1-2; 8 bases are shared with TRBD1. This CDR3 is built from 13 residues. Trimming took 2 bases from V and 7 from J; bases not matched to a gene: 3. CDR1 is SEHNR, CDR2 FQNEAQ, per germline (reference sequence). CDR3 loop: CASSLMDRAGYTF. CDR3 bases: TGTGCCAGCAGCTTAATGGACAGGGCTGGCTACACCTTC.

J is TRBJ2-3 and V is TRBV19, with TRBD2 matching 10 bases. The CDR3 is made up of 16 amino acids. The J segment lost 0 bases and the V segment lost 8 bases, leaving 8 bases of the junction unmatched. Germline V lookup: CDR1 LNHDA, CDR2 SQIVND (reference sequence). CDR3 amino acids: CASRKTTSGSTDTQYF. The CDR3 nucleotides read TGTGCCAGTCGAAAGACGACTAGCGGGAGCACAGATACGCAGTATTTT. The full variable domain, completed using reference TRBV19 and TRBJ2-3, is DGGITQSPKYLFRKEGQNVTLSCEQNLNHDAMYWYRQDPGQGLRLIYYSQIVNDFQKGDIAEGYSVSREKKESFPLTVTSAQKNPTAFYLCASRKTTSGSTDTQYFGPGTRLTVL.

The chain is built from TRBV6-1 and TRBJ2-7; TRBD1 aligns across 7 bases. Germline CDR1 reads MNHNS; CDR2 reads SASEGT. This CDR3 region has 14 residues. Trimming took 3 bases from V and 0 from J; bases not matched to a gene: 2. The CDR3: CASSDGQDSYEQYF. The CDR3 bases are TGTGCCAGCAGTGACGGACAGGACTCCTACGAGCAGTACTTC.

The J gene is TRBJ2-6, the V gene TRBV7-2; D gene ambiguous. Looked up from germline, CDR1 is SGHTA and CDR2 is FQGNSA. This CDR3 is built from 16 residues. V was shortened by 0 bases and J by 2 bases, with 8 bases between the two germline ends. For the CDR3, the DNA is TGTGCCAGCAGCTTAGCCGTGGCGGCTGGGGCCAACGTCCTGACTTTC. Residues: CASSLAVAAGANVLTF.

The V and J genes are TRBV7-2 and TRBJ1-1, with 7 bases lining up with TRBD1. The germline V gene has CDR1 SGHTA and CDR2 FQGNSA. The V gene end was trimmed by 5 bases and the J gene end by 1 base; junction bases not matched to a gene: 7. The CDR3 length is 15 residues. CDR3 nucleotide sequence: TGTGCCAGCAGCCCCCGACAGGGAAAGAACACTGAAGCTTTCTTT. Translated: CASSPRQGKNTEAFF.

As regards this clone: A read error may produce the germline difference seen at one junction end. The chain employs TRBV15 and TRBJ1-2; D is perhaps TRBD1 (5 bases). This CDR3 is built from 16 residues. The germline V gene encodes CDR1 LNHNV and CDR2 YYDKDF (reference sequence). The chain's CDR3 is CATSTPGTDLPGVVQF. CDR3 DNA: TGTGCCACCAGCACCCCGGGGACGGACCTTCCCGGAGTGGTCCAGTTC. The variable domain in full, with the rest retrieved from reference TRBV15 and TRBJ1-2, is DAMVIQNPRYQVTQFGKPVTLSCSQTLNHNVMYWYQQKSSQAPKLLFHYYDKDFNNEADTPDNFQSRRPNTSFCFLDIRSPGLGDTAMYLCATSTPGTDLPGVVQFGSGTRLTVV.

This clone was observed once. J is TRBJ2-3 and V is TRBV7-2; D remains ambiguous. CDR1 and CDR2 (germline): SGHTA, FQGNSA. Trimming took off 8 bases at V and 6 bases at J, with 12 bases between the two ends. CDR3 length: 12 residues. The CDR3 here is CASAAARDTQYF. The CDR3 DNA is TGTGCCAGCGCCGCAGCAAGGGATACGCAGTATTTT.